This passage covers 29 T cell receptor beta chains from one sample sequenced in a study of human T cells and chemical hapten exposure. MiXCR, run by TCRdb on the RACE reads, gives a single entry per CDR3 protein. This sample has some 46,000 distinct CDR3 sequences, with around 4.5% found just once. Noted time point: healthy volunteer bleed at 2 weeks. Total RNA was extracted from unfractionated whole blood. Input material: whole blood. Source of these receptors: a female donor in good health. Some clones in this sample may be carry-over from other donors' samples.

This clonotype was recorded many times. J is TRBJ1-2 and V is TRBV9; D is ambiguous. The germline CDR1 and CDR2 sequences are SGDLS and YYNGEE. Trimming took off 3 bases at V and 2 bases at J, with 8 bases between the two ends. The CDR3 consists of 13 residues. The DNA of the CDR3 is TGTGCCAGCAGCGGCCGGATAAACTATGGCTACACCTTC. This gives the protein CASSGRINYGYTF.

The table lists this clonotype with many counts. The CDR3 sequence is CASSQDLSGGAADTQYF. The CDR3 coding sequence is TGTGCCAGCAGCCAAGATCTTAGCGGGGGGGCCGCAGATACGCAGTATTTT. This chain joins TRBV4-2 and TRBJ2-3; 11 bases match TRBD2. Germline assignment: CDR1 LGHNA and CDR2 YNFKEQ. The V gene end was trimmed by 0 bases and the J gene end by 4 bases; junction bases not matched to a gene: 6. This CDR3 is built from 17 residues.

This clonotype has only a few counts. The rearrangement joins TRBV29-1 to TRBJ1-2; D is unresolved. The ends were cut back, 3 bases at V and 0 bases at J, with 2 bases in the middle. Germline-derived CDR1 and CDR2 are SQVTM and ANQGSEA. The CDR3 extends over 11 amino acids. CDR3 DNA: TGCAGCGTTGATGCTAACTATGGCTACACCTTC. Translating gives CSVDANYGYTF.

This clonotype came up many times. The chain recombines TRBV3-1 with TRBJ2-7, with 8 bases matching TRBD1. The V gene's germline CDR1 is LGHDT and CDR2 YNNKEL (reference sequence). The V segment lost 2 bases and the J segment 0 bases; nucleotides outside the gene matches: 3. The length of the CDR3 is 15 residues. Here the CDR3 DNA reads TGTGCCAGCAGCCAACTACAGGGGGGCTCCTACGAGCAGTACTTC. Its translation is CASSQLQGGSYEQYF.

Many counts were recorded for this clonotype. The chain carries TRBV15 and TRBJ1-3; D remains unclear. Trimming shortened V by 7 bases and J by 0 bases, and 10 bases separated the two germline ends. Germline CDR1 is LNHNV and CDR2 is YYDKDF (reference sequence). This CDR3 has 14 amino acids. The CDR3 protein is CATTNGVSGNTIYF. CDR3 sequence (DNA): TGTGCCACCACTAACGGCGTCTCTGGAAACACCATATATTTT.

This clonotype was detected many times. The V and J genes are TRBV7-6 and TRBJ1-4, with 10 bases identical to TRBD1. The CDR3 length is 18 residues. The V segment lost 5 bases and the J segment 4 bases; nucleotides outside the gene matches: 13. CDR1 and CDR2 (germline): SGHVS, FNYEAQ. The CDR3 DNA is TGTGCCAGCAGCCGCGGCCGGGACAGGGGATCTGGTAATGAAAAACTGTTTTTT. Translating gives CASSRGRDRGSGNEKLFF. Full variable domain (outside the CDR3, taken from reference TRBV7-6 and TRBJ1-4): GAGVSQSPRYKVTKRGQDVALRCDPISGHVSLYWYRQALGQGPEFLTYFNYEAQQDKSGLPNDRFSAERPEGSISTLTIQRTEQRDSAMYRCASSRGRDRGSGNEKLFFGSGTQLSVL.

In its sample, this clonotype was seen many times. This rearrangement joins TRBV29-1 to TRBJ2-7, with D maybe TRBD1 (6 bases). The CDR3 length is 11 residues. Per germline, CDR1 SQVTM and CDR2 ANQGSEA. Trimming cost V 3 bases and J 5 bases, with 8 bases left between them. CDR3 bases: TGCAGCGTTGACAGGGACAACGAGCAGTACTTC. As protein: CSVDRDNEQYF.

This clonotype was observed many times. The chain couples TRBV6-2 or TRBV6-3 to TRBJ2-4; D remains unclear. V lost 5 bases to trimming and J lost 0 bases, with 14 bases between them. CDR1 is MNHEY, CDR2 SVGEGT, per germline. This CDR3 comprises 16 residues. CDR3 bases: TGTGCCAGCAGTCCACTGGCGGTCGTAGCCAAAAACATTCAGTACTTC. Translating gives CASSPLAVVAKNIQYF.

The V call is TRBV29-1, the J call TRBJ2-2, with TRBD2 matching over 8 bases. Trimming cost V 3 bases and J 5 bases; bases outside gene matches: 8. The CDR3 covers 15 residues. Germline V gives CDR1 SQVTM, CDR2 ANQGSEA. CDR3 nucleotide sequence: TGCAGCGTTGACTTCGCGGCGGGGGGAACCGGGGAGCTGTTTTTT. Protein product: CSVDFAAGGTGELFF.

The sample holds many counts of this clonotype. The gene calls are TRBV12-3 or TRBV12-4 and TRBJ2-2, with a weak D call TRBD2 (6 bases). The CDR3 contains 13 residues. Trimming removed 3 bases at V and 7 bases at J, with 9 bases between. The CDR3 sequence is CASSLLGGGELFF. The CDR3 region has the DNA TGTGCCAGCAGTTTGTTGGGGGGCGGGGAGCTGTTTTTT.

This clonotype was found many times. The gene calls are TRBV6-5 and TRBJ2-5; 14 nucleotides match TRBD2. The CDR3 consists of 24 residues. Germline V lookup: CDR1 MNHEY, CDR2 SVGAGI. Trimming removed 5 bases from V and 5 bases from J; junction bases left unmatched: 31. For the CDR3, the DNA is TGTGCCAGCAGTACCCGTCGACTAGCGGGGGGGCTTAAACCGGGAGAGGTGGTTCTGGAGACCCAGTACTTC. Translated, it gives CASSTRRLAGGLKPGEVVLETQYF.

V usage is TRBV6-6 and J usage is TRBJ1-5; D perhaps matches TRBD1 (5 bases). The germline V gene encodes CDR1 MNHNY and CDR2 SVGAGI (reference sequence). The CDR3 consists of 14 residues. Trimming shortened V by 7 bases and J by 0 bases, and 10 bases separated the two germline ends. The CDR3 DNA reads as TGTGCCAGCACCAGGGAGCCTAGCAATCAGCCCCAGCATTTT. Its protein is CASTREPSNQPQHF.

This clonotype was observed many times. The chain is built from TRBV7-9 and TRBJ2-3; D unclear. This CDR3 is 14 amino acids long. The V end lost 0 bases, the J end lost 2 bases, and 6 bases lay between the germline ends. Germline V gene data show CDR1 as SEHNR and CDR2 as FQNEAQ (reference sequence). This CDR3 reads CASSLALPTDTQYF. The CDR3 coding sequence is TGTGCCAGCAGCTTAGCCCTGCCCACAGATACGCAGTATTTT.

The CDR3 DNA reads TGTGCCAGTAGTATGGCAGGGAGCACAGATACGCAGTATTTT. Amino acid sequence: CASSMAGSTDTQYF. The genes are TRBV19 and TRBJ2-3; D possibly corresponds to TRBD1 (5 bases). This CDR3 spans 14 amino acids. V lost 3 bases to trimming and J lost 0 bases, with 7 bases between them. Germline assignment: CDR1 LNHDA and CDR2 SQIVND (reference sequence).

This clonotype occurred many times. The rearrangement uses TRBV20-1 and TRBJ2-2, with 11 bases aligning to TRBD2. The CDR3 spans 14 residues. The junction had 1 base not matched to a gene; V was cut back by 3 bases and J by 4 bases. Germline V lookup: CDR1 DFQATT, CDR2 SNEGSKA (reference sequence). The CDR3 DNA sequence: TGCAGTGCTAGTCTAGCGGGGGGCACCGGGGAGCTGTTTTTT. Its translation is CSASLAGGTGELFF.

There are many counts of this clonotype. The chain has TRBV28 and TRBJ1-1, with 8 nucleotides matching TRBD1. Germline CDR1 is MDHEN and CDR2 is SYDVKM. With 5 bases clipped from V and 9 bases from J, the junction kept 8 bases outside the gene matches. The CDR3 covers 13 residues. CDR3 in DNA: TGTGCCAGCAGTATTTGGACAGGGATAAAAGCTTTCTTT. Amino acid sequence: CASSIWTGIKAFF.

The chain links TRBV9 to TRBJ1-5, with D maybe TRBD1 (5 bases). The CDR3 covers 15 residues. Germline V gene lookup returns CDR1 SGDLS and CDR2 YYNGEE. V was cut by 4 bases and J by 2 bases, with 13 bases left in between. The CDR3 sequence: CASSRGSSGNQPQHF. CDR3 DNA sequence: TGTGCCAGCAGCAGGGGCTCGAGTGGCAATCAGCCCCAGCATTTT.

The chain is built from TRBV5-6 and TRBJ1-1, with 8 bases matching TRBD1. The germline V gene has CDR1 SGHDT and CDR2 YYEEEE. The CDR3 has 17 amino acids. Trimming removed 4 bases from V and 11 bases from J; junction bases left unmatched: 22. The chain's CDR3 is CASSRVSGQGRRSGAFF. The DNA for the CDR3 is TGTGCCAGCAGCCGTGTATCAGGACAGGGAAGGAGGTCGGGGGCTTTCTTT.

This clonotype was observed many times. This chain uses TRBV20-1 with TRBJ1-5; TRBD1 aligns across 7 bases. This CDR3 contains 15 residues. V lost 3 bases and J lost 0; bases outside the gene matches: 5. Per the germline V gene, CDR1 is DFQATT and CDR2 is SNEGSKA (reference sequence). In DNA, the CDR3 is TGCAGTGCTAGGCAGGGGGGGGCTAGCAATCAGCCCCAGCATTTT. This gives the protein CSARQGGASNQPQHF.

This clonotype was picked up many times. The chain is built from TRBV7-9 and TRBJ2-3; 10 nucleotides match TRBD2. The V and J ends lost 5 bases and 3 bases, in that order; junction bases with no gene match: 5. Germline assignment: CDR1 SEHNR and CDR2 FQNEAQ (reference sequence). CDR3 length: 15 amino acids. The CDR3 reads CASSETSGATDTQYF. The CDR3 region has the DNA TGTGCCAGCAGCGAAACTAGCGGGGCTACAGATACGCAGTATTTT.

This clonotype was recorded at least ten times. This rearrangement joins TRBV9 to TRBJ2-3, with 10 bases matching TRBD1. The CDR3 sequence is 16 residues long. Trimming at V came to 4 bases and at J to 4 bases, leaving 9 bases not matched to a gene. Germline CDR1 is SGDLS and CDR2 is YYNGEE. The CDR3 protein is CASSSRGTGVPDTQYF. CDR3 DNA sequence: TGTGCCAGCAGCTCTCGCGGGACAGGGGTTCCAGATACGCAGTATTTT.

This clonotype was seen many times. The rearrangement uses TRBV6-5 and TRBJ1-5, with 7 bases aligning to TRBD1. The CDR3 consists of 13 residues. J gave up 6 bases and V 5 bases, and 4 bases lay outside the gene matches. Germline CDR1 and CDR2: MNHEY and SVGAGI. The CDR3: CASSQGGFQPQHF. In nucleotides, the CDR3 is TGTGCCAGCAGTCAGGGGGGGTTTCAGCCCCAGCATTTT.

At least ten counts were recorded for this clonotype. CDR3 DNA sequence: TGCAGTGCAGCATGGGCAGATACGCAGTATTTT. The encoded protein is CSAAWADTQYF. V and J are TRBV20-1 and TRBJ2-3, with D unresolved. The CDR3 contains 11 residues. In germline, CDR1 is DFQATT, CDR2 SNEGSKA (reference sequence). Trimming pared 6 bases from V and 4 bases from J, leaving 8 bases between.

Only a few counts were recorded for this clonotype. This rearrangement joins TRBV19 to TRBJ2-2; D gene ambiguous. Per the germline V gene, CDR1 is LNHDA and CDR2 is SQIVND (reference sequence). The V gene lost 8 bases and the J gene lost 5 bases, with 12 bases spanning the gap. CDR3 length equals 13 residues. The DNA for the CDR3 is TGTGCCAGTTACCAAGGCTTAACCGGGGAGCTGTTTTTT. Protein sequence: CASYQGLTGELFF.

This clonotype was observed many times. The chain uses TRBV7-2 and TRBJ2-5, with D tentatively TRBD2 (5 bases). The length of the CDR3 is 17 residues. V was shortened by 5 bases and J by 1 base, with 20 bases between the two germline ends. Germline-derived CDR1 and CDR2 are SGHTA and FQGNSA. As DNA, the CDR3 is TGTGCCAGCAGCCCCCCCGACTACCGGGCCTTCCAAGAGACCCAGTACTTC. Translating gives CASSPPDYRAFQETQYF.

This clonotype was seen ten or more times. The V call is TRBV7-2, the J call TRBJ1-1; D possibly corresponds to TRBD1 (5 bases). CDR1 is SGHTA and CDR2 is FQGNSA in the germline V gene. V was cut by 4 bases and J by 9 bases, with 18 bases left in between. The length of the CDR3 is 14 residues. The CDR3 DNA reads TGTGCCAGCAGCTCAGACTGGACAATTTTCCAAGCTTTCTTT. Residues: CASSSDWTIFQAFF.

There are many counts of this clonotype. The chain uses TRBV29-1 and TRBJ2-2; 7 bases match TRBD1. The V gene's germline CDR1 is SQVTM and CDR2 ANQGSEA. The CDR3 consists of 13 residues. V was clipped by 3 bases and J by 7 bases; unmatched bases: 5. The CDR3 loop is CSVERGRYGELFF. Here the CDR3 DNA reads TGCAGCGTTGAGAGGGGGCGTTACGGGGAGCTGTTTTTT.

The rearrangement joins TRBV20-1 to TRBJ2-7, with D maybe TRBD1 (5 bases). This CDR3 has 12 amino acids. The V end was cut by 3 bases, the J end by 3 bases, with 9 bases between. The germline V gene encodes CDR1 DFQATT and CDR2 SNEGSKA (reference sequence). CDR3 DNA: TGCAGTGCTAGTCCAGGGAACTACGAGCAGTACTTC. Protein: CSASPGNYEQYF.

The sample holds many counts of this clonotype. The rearrangement joins TRBV24-1 to TRBJ1-1, with 8 bases fitting TRBD1. In germline, CDR1 is KGHDR, CDR2 SFDVKD. V shed 9 bases and J 4 bases; nucleotides not matched to a gene: 6. The CDR3 is 13 residues long. CDR3 DNA: TGTGCCACCGTGGACAGGGACGGCACTGAAGCTTTCTTT. Its protein is CATVDRDGTEAFF.